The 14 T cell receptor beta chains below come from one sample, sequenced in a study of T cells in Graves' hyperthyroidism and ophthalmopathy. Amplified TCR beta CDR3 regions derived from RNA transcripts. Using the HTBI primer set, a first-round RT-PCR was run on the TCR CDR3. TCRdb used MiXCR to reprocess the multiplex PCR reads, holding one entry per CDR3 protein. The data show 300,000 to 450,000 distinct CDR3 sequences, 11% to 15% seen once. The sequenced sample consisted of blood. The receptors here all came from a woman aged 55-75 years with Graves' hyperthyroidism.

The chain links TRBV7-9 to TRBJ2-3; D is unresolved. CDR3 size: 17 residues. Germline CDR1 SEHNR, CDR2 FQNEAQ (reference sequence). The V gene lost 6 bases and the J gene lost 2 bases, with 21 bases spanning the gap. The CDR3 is CASSYSGRTSLTDTQYF. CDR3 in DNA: TGTGCCAGCAGTTACTCGGGCAGGACCTCCCTCACAGATACGCAGTATTTT.

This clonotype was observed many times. CDR3 nucleotides: TGTGCCAGCAGCCCACCCTTCGCGAACACTGAAGCTTTCTTT. This translates into CASSPPFANTEAFF. This chain links TRBV7-8 with TRBJ1-1; D unresolved. Germline CDR1 and CDR2: SGHVS and FQNEAQ. The CDR3 runs 14 residues. The ends were cut back, 5 bases at V and 1 base at J, with 11 bases in the middle.

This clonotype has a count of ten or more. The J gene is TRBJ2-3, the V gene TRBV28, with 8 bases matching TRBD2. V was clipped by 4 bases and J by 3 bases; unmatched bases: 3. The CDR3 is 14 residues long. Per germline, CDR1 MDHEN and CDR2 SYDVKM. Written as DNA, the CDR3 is TGTGCCAGCAGTTCGCCGGGGGGGACAGATACGCAGTATTTT. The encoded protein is CASSSPGGTDTQYF.

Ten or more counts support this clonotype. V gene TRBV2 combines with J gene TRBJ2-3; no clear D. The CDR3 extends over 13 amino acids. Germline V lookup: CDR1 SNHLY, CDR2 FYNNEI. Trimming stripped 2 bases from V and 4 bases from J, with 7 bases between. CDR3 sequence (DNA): TGTGCCAGCAGTGAATTAGTCCCAGATACGCAGTATTTT. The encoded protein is CASSELVPDTQYF.

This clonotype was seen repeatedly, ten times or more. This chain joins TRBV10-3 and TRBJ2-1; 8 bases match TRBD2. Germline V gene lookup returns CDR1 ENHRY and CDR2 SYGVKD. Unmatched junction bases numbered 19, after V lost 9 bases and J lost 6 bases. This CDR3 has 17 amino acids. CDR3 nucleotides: TGTGCCATTAAAGGGGTACAGGGTCAAGCGGGAGTCAATGAGCAGTTCTTC. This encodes CAIKGVQGQAGVNEQFF.

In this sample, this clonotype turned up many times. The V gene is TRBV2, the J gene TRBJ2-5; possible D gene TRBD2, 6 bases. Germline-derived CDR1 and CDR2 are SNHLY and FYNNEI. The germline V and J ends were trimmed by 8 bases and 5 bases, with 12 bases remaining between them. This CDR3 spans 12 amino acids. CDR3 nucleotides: TGTGCCAGCTCGACTAGAAGGGAGACCCAGTACTTC. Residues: CASSTRRETQYF.

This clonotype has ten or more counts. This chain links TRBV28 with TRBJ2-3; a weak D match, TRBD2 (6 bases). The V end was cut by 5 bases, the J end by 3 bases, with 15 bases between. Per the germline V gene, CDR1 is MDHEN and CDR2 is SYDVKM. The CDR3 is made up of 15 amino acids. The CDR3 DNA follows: TGTGCCAGCAGTCCCGCTAGCGAAGGGACAGATACGCAGTATTTT. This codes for CASSPASEGTDTQYF.

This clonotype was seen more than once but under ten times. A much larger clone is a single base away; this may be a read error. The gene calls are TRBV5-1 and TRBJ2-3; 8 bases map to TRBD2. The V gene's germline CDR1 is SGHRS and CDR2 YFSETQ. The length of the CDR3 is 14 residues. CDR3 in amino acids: CASSFRAGADTQCF. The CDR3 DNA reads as TGCGCCAGCAGCTTTCGAGCGGGAGCAGATACGCAGTGTTTT.

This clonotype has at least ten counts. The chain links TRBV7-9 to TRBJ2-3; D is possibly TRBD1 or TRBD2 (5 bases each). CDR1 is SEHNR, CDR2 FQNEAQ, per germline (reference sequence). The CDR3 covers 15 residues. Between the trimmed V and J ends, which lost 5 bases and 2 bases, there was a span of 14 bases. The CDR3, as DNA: TGTGCCAGCAGCAAAAGGGACCCATCCACAGATACGCAGTATTTT. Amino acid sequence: CASSKRDPSTDTQYF.

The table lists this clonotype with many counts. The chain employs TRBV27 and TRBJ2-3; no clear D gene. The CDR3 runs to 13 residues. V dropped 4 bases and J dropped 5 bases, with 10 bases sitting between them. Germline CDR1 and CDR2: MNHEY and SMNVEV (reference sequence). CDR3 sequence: CASSYDLGDTQYF. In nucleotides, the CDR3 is TGTGCCAGCAGTTATGACCTGGGAGATACGCAGTATTTT.

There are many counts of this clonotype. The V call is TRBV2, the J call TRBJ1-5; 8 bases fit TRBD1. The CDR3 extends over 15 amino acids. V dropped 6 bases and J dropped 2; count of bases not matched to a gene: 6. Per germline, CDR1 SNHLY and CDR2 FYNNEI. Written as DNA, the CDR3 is TGTGCCAGCAGGGGACTGACAGGGGGCAATCAGCCCCAGCATTTT. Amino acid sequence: CASRGLTGGNQPQHF.

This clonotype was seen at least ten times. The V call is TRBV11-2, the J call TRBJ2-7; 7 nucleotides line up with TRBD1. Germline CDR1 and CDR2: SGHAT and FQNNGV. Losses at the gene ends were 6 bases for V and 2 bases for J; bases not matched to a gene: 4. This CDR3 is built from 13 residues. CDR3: CASRKTGTYEQYF. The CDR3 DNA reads TGTGCCAGCAGAAAGACAGGGACCTACGAGCAGTACTTC.

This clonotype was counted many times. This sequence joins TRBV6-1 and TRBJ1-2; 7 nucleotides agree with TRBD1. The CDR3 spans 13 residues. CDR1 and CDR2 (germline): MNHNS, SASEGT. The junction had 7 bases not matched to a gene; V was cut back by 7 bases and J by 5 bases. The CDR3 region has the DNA TGTGCCAGCAATCCGGGACAGACTTATGGCTACACCTTC. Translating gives CASNPGQTYGYTF.

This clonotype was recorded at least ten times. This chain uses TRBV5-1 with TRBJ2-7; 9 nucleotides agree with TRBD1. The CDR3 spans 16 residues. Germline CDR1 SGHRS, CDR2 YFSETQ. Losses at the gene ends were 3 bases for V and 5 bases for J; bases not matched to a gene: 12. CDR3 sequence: CASSSLPGTGNNEQYF. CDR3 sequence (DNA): TGCGCCAGCAGCTCTTTACCCGGGACAGGGAACAACGAGCAGTACTTC.